A single sample is the source of the 30 T cell receptor beta chains below, sequenced in a study of T cell responses to AZD1222 COVID-19 vaccine. Sequencing used immunoSEQ multiplex PCR; TCRdb keeps in-frame clones, though not all of them. The sample contains 75,000 to 90,000 clones, around 90% of which appear only once. The sequencing used peripheral blood, collected 28 days after the second AZD1222 dose. The receptor source for this set is an adult who received the AZD1222 COVID-19 vaccine.

The chain carries TRBV28 and TRBJ2-7, with a tentative D call TRBD1 (6 bases). The V gene lost 3 bases and the J gene lost 0 bases, with 12 bases spanning the gap. The V gene's germline CDR1 is MDHEN and CDR2 SYDVKM. The CDR3 is made up of 15 amino acids. CDR3 region: CASSFPGTLSYEQYF. CDR3 nucleotide sequence: TGTGCCAGCAGTTTTCCCGGGACACTCTCCTACGAGCAGTACTTC.

The J gene is TRBJ2-1, the V gene TRBV29-1; 13 positions agree with TRBD2. The junction had 6 bases not matched to a gene; V was cut back by 1 base and J by 9 bases. The CDR3 length is 15 residues. Germline V gene data show CDR1 as SQVTM and CDR2 as ANQGSEA. DNA of the CDR3: TGCAGCGTTGAAGGCGGGACTAGCGGGAAAAGTGAGCAGTTCTTC. Residues: CSVEGGTSGKSEQFF.

This clone has only one observation. The chain couples TRBV7-2 to TRBJ1-1; D is uncertain. Germline assignment: CDR1 SGHTA and CDR2 FQGNSA. V shed 6 bases and J shed 1 base, with 15 bases lying between them. The CDR3 loop spans 15 amino acids. The chain's CDR3 is CASSHESGRNTEAFF. The CDR3 DNA sequence: TGTGCCAGCAGTCACGAGTCAGGCAGGAACACTGAAGCTTTCTTT.

This sequence joins TRBV6-2 or TRBV6-3 and TRBJ1-1; D not certain. CDR1 is MNHEY and CDR2 is SVGEGT in the germline V gene. V was shortened by 2 bases and J by 6 bases, with 10 bases between the two germline ends. The CDR3 covers 13 residues. Here the CDR3 DNA reads TGTGCCAGCAGTTACCCGCCGGTACCTGAAGCTTTCTTT. Translated: CASSYPPVPEAFF.

The gene calls are TRBV5-1 and TRBJ1-5; D is perhaps TRBD1 (6 bases). Germline V gene sequence: CDR1 SGHRS, CDR2 YFSETQ. There are 14 residues in the CDR3. Trimming pared 4 bases from V and 4 bases from J, leaving 12 bases between. DNA of the CDR3: TGCGCCAGCAGCCCAGAGGACAGAAATCAGCCCCAGCATTTT. Its translation: CASSPEDRNQPQHF.

The chain is built from TRBV4-1 and TRBJ2-5, with D possibly TRBD2 on 6 matching bases. The germline V and J ends were trimmed by 0 bases and 5 bases, with 19 bases remaining between them. The CDR3 is 17 amino acids. Germline CDR1 and CDR2: MGHRA and YSYEKL. As DNA, the CDR3 is TGCGCCAGCAGCCAAGAGGGACTTAATCCCCAACCGGAGACCCAGTACTTC. As protein: CASSQEGLNPQPETQYF.

The rearrangement joins TRBV3-1 (or the pseudogene TRBV3-2) to TRBJ2-5; the match to TRBD2 covers 10 bases. V shed 0 bases and J 4 bases; nucleotides not matched to a gene: 8. The CDR3 runs 17 residues. The germline CDR1 and CDR2 sequences are LGHDT and YNNKEL (reference sequence). The CDR3 region is CASSQDVGAGGLETQYF. In DNA, the CDR3 is TGTGCCAGCAGCCAAGATGTCGGAGCGGGAGGGTTAGAGACCCAGTACTTC.

V is TRBV7-2 and J is TRBJ2-1; weak D call: TRBD1 (6 bases). Trimming cost V 3 bases and J 2 bases, with 11 bases left between them. The CDR3 has 15 amino acids. Germline CDR1 reads SGHTA; CDR2 reads FQGNSA. CDR3 in amino acids: CASSFRGNPYNEQFF. The CDR3 bases are TGTGCCAGCAGCTTCAGGGGTAATCCCTACAATGAGCAGTTCTTC.

The chain is built from TRBV5-1 and TRBJ1-1; tentatively, D is TRBD1 (5 bases). In germline, CDR1 is SGHRS, CDR2 YFSETQ. Trimming took 5 bases from V and 5 from J, leaving 19 bases between them. This CDR3 region has 15 residues. The CDR3 nucleotides read TGCGCCAGCAGTTTACATGCGGATGGGACGACTGAAGCTTTCTTT. Its protein is CASSLHADGTTEAFF. The full variable domain, completed using reference TRBV5-1 and TRBJ1-1, is KAGVTQTPRYLIKTRGQQVTLSCSPISGHRSVSWYQQTPGQGLQFLFEYFSETQRNKGNFPGRFSGRQFSNSRSEMNVSTLELGDSALYLCASSLHADGTTEAFFGQGTRLTVV.

J is TRBJ2-7 and V is TRBV6-2 or TRBV6-3; no clear D. V lost 5 bases, J lost 0 bases, and 11 bases lay in between. The CDR3 totals 14 residues. CDR1 is MNHEY and CDR2 is SVGEGT in the germline V gene. CDR3 coding DNA: TGTGCCAGCAGTGACGGGCCTCTCTCCTACGAGCAGTACTTC. It is translated as CASSDGPLSYEQYF.

The rearrangement links TRBV7-2 to TRBJ2-5; possible D gene TRBD2, 5 bases. This CDR3 contains 16 residues. The germline V and J ends were trimmed by 0 bases and 0 bases, with 11 bases remaining between them. Germline V lookup: CDR1 SGHTA, CDR2 FQGNSA. The CDR3 spells CASSLALTGYQETQYF. CDR3 coding DNA: TGTGCCAGCAGCTTAGCATTAACGGGATACCAAGAGACCCAGTACTTC.

The chain has TRBV11-2 and TRBJ2-3, with TRBD2 as a possible D gene (7 bases). V lost 11 bases and J 2 bases, leaving 14 bases between the germline ends. The CDR3 sequence is 13 residues long. CDR1 is SGHAT and CDR2 is FQNNGV in the germline V gene. The CDR3 sequence is CAPRGGFTDTQYF. The DNA of the CDR3 is TGTGCCCCAAGGGGGGGGTTCACAGATACGCAGTATTTT.

This clone is classed as medium-sized. This chain connects TRBV28 to TRBJ1-6; 9 bases are shared with TRBD1. Looked up from germline, CDR1 is MDHEN and CDR2 is SYDVKM. This CDR3 contains 14 residues. After removal of 5 bases from V and 7 bases from J, the junction contained 3 bases not matched to a gene. This CDR3 is CASSPDRGNSPLHF. The CDR3 nucleotides read TGTGCCAGCAGTCCAGACAGGGGGAATTCACCCCTCCACTTT.

The chain employs TRBV11-3 and TRBJ2-3, with a possible D match to TRBD2 (5 bases). Trimming removed 1 base at V and 0 bases at J, with 11 bases between. The CDR3 is 16 amino acids. Germline CDR1 and CDR2: SGHNT and YENEEA. This CDR3 reads CASSLGGLTSTDTQYF. CDR3 DNA: TGTGCCAGCAGCTTAGGAGGGCTGACTAGCACAGATACGCAGTATTTT.

V usage is TRBV4-1 and J usage is TRBJ1-4; D not certain. V gave up 1 base and J gave up 3 bases, with 15 bases separating them. Germline V gene sequence: CDR1 MGHRA, CDR2 YSYEKL. The length of the CDR3 is 17 residues. The CDR3 loop reads CASSQGRRSVPNEKLFF. The CDR3 DNA is TGCGCCAGCAGCCAAGGGCGACGTAGTGTTCCTAATGAAAAACTGTTTTTT.

The chain uses TRBV28 and TRBJ1-1; tentatively, D is TRBD1 (5 bases). Trimming removed 4 bases from V and 2 bases from J, with 11 bases in between. CDR1 is MDHEN and CDR2 is SYDVKM in the germline V gene. CDR3 size: 14 residues. Here the CDR3 DNA reads TGTGCCAGCAGTTCCGGGACTATTAACACTGAAGCTTTCTTT. It codes for CASSSGTINTEAFF.

The chain joins TRBV20-1 to TRBJ2-7, with a possible D match to TRBD1 (5 bases). V was trimmed by 3 bases and J by 1 base, leaving 10 bases between them. The CDR3 has 13 amino acids. The V gene's germline CDR1 is DFQATT and CDR2 SNEGSKA (reference sequence). CDR3: CSASWSGSYEQYF. The CDR3 DNA reads TGCAGTGCTAGTTGGTCAGGGTCCTACGAGCAGTACTTC.

The chain has TRBV6-2 or TRBV6-3 and TRBJ2-3, with TRBD2 matching over 10 bases. CDR1 and CDR2 from the germline V gene are MNHEY and SVGEGT. J lost 2 bases, V lost 5 bases, and 7 bases had no gene match. This CDR3 is built from 16 residues. DNA of the CDR3: TGTGCCAGCAGTCCGGGGACTAGCGAGCCCACAGATACGCAGTATTTT. Its protein product is CASSPGTSEPTDTQYF.

The genes are TRBV4-1 and TRBJ2-7; 8 nucleotides align to TRBD2. J lost 6 bases, V lost 1 base, and 11 bases had no gene match. This CDR3 comprises 16 residues. Germline CDR1 MGHRA, CDR2 YSYEKL. The CDR3 region is CASSQASGLVSPEQYF. The CDR3 DNA sequence: TGCGCCAGCAGCCAAGCCTCGGGACTAGTCTCACCCGAGCAGTACTTC.

The chain links TRBV7-2 to TRBJ2-1; D is undetermined. The V gene lost 3 bases and the J gene lost 6 bases, with 6 bases spanning the gap. Germline V gives CDR1 SGHTA, CDR2 FQGNSA. This CDR3 region has 12 residues. The CDR3 sequence is CASSFGVNEQFF. Written as DNA, the CDR3 is TGTGCCAGCAGCTTTGGAGTCAATGAGCAGTTCTTC. The complete variable domain, with remaining parts taken from reference TRBV7-2 and TRBJ2-1, reads GAGVSQSPSNKVTEKGKDVELRCDPISGHTALYWYRQSLGQGLEFLIYFQGNSAPDKSGLPSDRFSAERTGGSVSTLTIQRTQQEDSAVYLCASSFGVNEQFFGPGTRLTVL.

The rearrangement uses TRBV10-3 and TRBJ1-1, with D possibly being TRBD1 (6 bases). This CDR3 comprises 14 residues. The V gene lost 3 bases and the J gene lost 3 bases, with 11 bases spanning the gap. Germline CDR1 reads ENHRY; CDR2 reads SYGVKD. CDR3 in amino acids: CAISEMGADTEAFF. CDR3 DNA sequence: TGTGCCATCAGTGAAATGGGGGCGGACACTGAAGCTTTCTTT.

This chain links TRBV18 with TRBJ1-2, with no clear D. The CDR3 is made up of 14 amino acids. CDR1 KGHSH and CDR2 LQKENI come from the germline V gene. V lost 3 bases and J lost 2, with 10 bases in between. The CDR3 nucleotides read TGTGCCAGCTCACCCTCCGGGGAGAACTATGGCTACACCTTC. Residues: CASSPSGENYGYTF.

The chain employs TRBV6-2 or TRBV6-3 and TRBJ2-7; no definite D call. This CDR3 has 13 residues. V was shortened by 7 bases and J by 5 bases, with 15 bases between the two germline ends. Germline loops: CDR1 MNHEY, CDR2 SVGEGT. CDR3 residues: CASTPRTSHEQYF. The CDR3, as DNA: TGTGCCAGCACCCCAAGAACAAGCCACGAGCAGTACTTC.

The genes are TRBV28 and TRBJ1-5; D is perhaps TRBD1 (5 bases). Germline V lookup: CDR1 MDHEN, CDR2 SYDVKM. The CDR3 spans 15 residues. With 1 base removed from V and 11 bases from J, the gap between germline ends came to 18 bases. The CDR3 nucleotides are TGTGCCAGCAGTTTATCGGGCCGGGAGGGGCAGACCCAGCATTTT. Translating it yields CASSLSGREGQTQHF.

The rearrangement links TRBV7-2 to TRBJ2-2; the match to TRBD1 covers 10 bases. This CDR3 has 17 residues. Germline CDR1 reads SGHTA; CDR2 reads FQGNSA. J lost 4 bases, V lost 5 bases, and 10 bases had no gene match. CDR3 region: CASSRATGGAGTGELFF. The DNA of the CDR3 is TGTGCCAGCAGCCGGGCGACAGGGGGCGCCGGCACCGGGGAGCTGTTTTTT.

The chain uses TRBV3-1 (or the pseudogene TRBV3-2) and TRBJ2-2; D ambiguous. This CDR3 contains 16 residues. The V and J ends lost 0 bases and 7 bases respectively, with 15 bases between them. Germline V gene data show CDR1 as LGHDT and CDR2 as YNNKEL (reference sequence). CDR3 sequence: CASSQDRPPVGGELFF. In DNA, the CDR3 is TGTGCCAGCAGCCAAGACAGGCCCCCTGTTGGCGGGGAGCTGTTTTTT.

V and J are TRBV30 and TRBJ1-5; TRBD1 is a possible D gene (5 bases). CDR1 and CDR2 (germline): GTSNPN, SVGIG (reference sequence). The V gene lost 0 bases and the J gene lost 0 bases, with 15 bases spanning the gap. The CDR3 contains 17 residues. In nucleotides, the CDR3 is TGTGCCTGGAGTGTACGGGGGTCGGAACATAGCAATCAGCCCCAGCATTTT. This gives the protein CAWSVRGSEHSNQPQHF.

V is TRBV28 and J is TRBJ2-1, with TRBD2 matching over 7 bases. The CDR3 sequence is 13 residues long. V dropped 2 bases and J dropped 8; count of bases not matched to a gene: 3. CDR1 and CDR2 from the germline V gene are MDHEN and SYDVKM. CDR3 protein: CASSLGRADEQFF. CDR3 nucleotides: TGTGCCAGCAGTTTAGGGAGGGCCGATGAGCAGTTCTTC.

The chain employs TRBV30 and TRBJ2-1; D is possibly TRBD1 or TRBD2 (5 bases each). CDR3 length equals 15 residues. The V end lost 2 bases, the J end lost 4 bases, and 15 bases lay between the germline ends. CDR1 is GTSNPN and CDR2 is SVGIG in the germline V gene (reference sequence). The CDR3 region is CAWSHGASPYNEQFF. The CDR3 region has the DNA TGTGCCTGGAGTCACGGGGCCTCCCCATACAATGAGCAGTTCTTC.

This clone was observed a single time. This chain connects TRBV29-1 to TRBJ1-1; D unresolved. CDR3 length: 12 residues. The V gene's germline CDR1 is SQVTM and CDR2 ANQGSEA. V was pared by 5 bases and J by 0 bases, with 7 bases between. The CDR3, as DNA: TGCAGCGTTAAGACCGTGAACACTGAAGCTTTCTTT. It encodes CSVKTVNTEAFF.